The next 27 T cell receptor beta chains were all read from a single sample in a study of OX40 agonist ivuxolimab in advanced cancers. The library was obtained by the immunoSEQ multiplex PCR assay. TCRdb obtained this table from immuneACCESS and retained in-frame rearrangements with V and J assigned. These tables miss some clones; where compared with another copy, unresolved V genes account for less than half of the shortfall, and the remainder is unexplained. For this sample the table gives approximately 70,000 clones, of which 88% were detected only once. The ten largest make up 0.8% to 0.9% of the sample. Material: CD4+ or CD8+ T cells sorted from blood, obtained in a trial of the OX40 agonist ivuxolimab. Source of these receptors: an adult with an advanced solid tumor such as melanoma, head and neck, liver or kidney cancer.

V and J are TRBV6-5 and TRBJ1-1, with no clear D. CDR3 size: 15 residues. Trimming left V 6 bases short and J 3 bases short, with 17 bases between. CDR1 MNHEY and CDR2 SVGAGI come from the germline V gene. CDR3 amino acids: CASSLYRGWDTEAFF. DNA of the CDR3: TGTGCCAGCAGCCTCTATCGAGGTTGGGACACTGAAGCTTTCTTT.

The chain joins TRBV11-3 to TRBJ2-7; D not resolved. V lost 8 bases, J lost 0 bases, and 17 bases lay in between. The CDR3 sequence is 15 residues long. Germline V gene sequence: CDR1 SGHNT, CDR2 YENEEA. CDR3 loop: CASAQGPGPSYEQYF. The CDR3 DNA reads as TGTGCCAGCGCCCAAGGCCCAGGACCCTCCTACGAGCAGTACTTC.

The chain joins TRBV28 to TRBJ1-3; a weak D match, TRBD1 (6 bases). V lost 5 bases, J lost 3 bases, and 11 bases lay in between. The CDR3 has 14 amino acids. Germline assignment: CDR1 MDHEN and CDR2 SYDVKM. The CDR3 DNA sequence: TGTGCCAGCAGTCCACACAGGGATGGAAACACCATATATTTT. This encodes CASSPHRDGNTIYF.

The chain uses TRBV7-2 and TRBJ2-3; possibly TRBD1 for D (5 bases). V dropped 1 base and J dropped 1 base, with 9 bases sitting between them. CDR3 size: 15 residues. Germline V gene lookup returns CDR1 SGHTA and CDR2 FQGNSA. CDR3 sequence: CASSLEGLGTDTQYF. As DNA, the CDR3 is TGTGCCAGCAGCTTAGAGGGGCTGGGCACAGATACGCAGTATTTT.

In this sample, this clone turned up a few times. The chain carries TRBV11-2 and TRBJ1-1, with no clear D. Germline V gene data show CDR1 as SGHAT and CDR2 as FQNNGV. Trimming took off 8 bases at V and 1 base at J, with 11 bases between the two ends. The CDR3 contains 13 residues. In DNA form, the CDR3 reads TGTGCCAGCGAGTACACGGAGAACACTGAAGCTTTCTTT. Amino acids: CASEYTENTEAFF. Looking up the rest from reference TRBV11-2 and TRBJ1-1 gives the full variable domain: EAGVAQSPRYKIIEKRQSVAFWCNPISGHATLYWYQQILGQGPKLLIQFQNNGVVDDSQLPKDRFSAERLKGVDSTLKIQPAKLEDSAVYLCASEYTENTEAFFGQGTRLTVV.

This clone was observed a handful of times. The gene calls are TRBV4-1 and TRBJ1-5; unclear D gene. Trimming stripped 4 bases from V and 7 bases from J, with 11 bases between. The CDR3 sequence is 13 residues long. Per the germline V gene, CDR1 is MGHRA and CDR2 is YSYEKL. CDR3 nucleotide sequence: TGCGCCAGCAGCCCCCTAACGGGACAGCCCCAGCATTTT. The encoded protein is CASSPLTGQPQHF.

V usage is TRBV6-5 and J usage is TRBJ1-2, with TRBD1 identical over 8 bases. The CDR3 covers 13 residues. In germline, CDR1 is MNHEY, CDR2 SVGAGI. V lost 5 bases, J lost 8 bases, and 7 bases stayed unmatched. CDR3 in DNA: TGTGCCAGCAGTAGGACAGGGTCGGAGGGCTACACCTTC. Translating it yields CASSRTGSEGYTF.

The V gene is TRBV7-9, the J gene TRBJ2-1; the D call may be TRBD1 or TRBD2 (5 bases each). Trimming took off 7 bases at V and 9 bases at J, with 28 bases between the two ends. The CDR3 is 17 residues long. Germline CDR1 reads SEHNR; CDR2 reads FQNEAQ (reference sequence). CDR3 residues: CASILPWVPRDGGEQFF. In DNA, the CDR3 is TGTGCCAGCATCCTCCCCTGGGTGCCTAGGGATGGGGGTGAGCAGTTCTTC.

This clone was picked up a small number of times. V gene TRBV30 combines with J gene TRBJ2-6; no reliable D call. The CDR3 consists of 13 residues. The V gene lost 7 bases and the J gene lost 4 bases, with 11 bases spanning the gap. The germline CDR1 and CDR2 sequences are GTSNPN and SVGIG (reference sequence). CDR3 nucleotides: TGTGCCTTCCAGCTGACAGGGGCCAACGTCCTGACTTTC. It yields the protein CAFQLTGANVLTF.

The rearrangement links TRBV4-3 to TRBJ2-1, with no clear D. Per germline, CDR1 LGHNA and CDR2 YSLEER. Trimming took 0 bases from V and 0 from J, leaving 12 bases between them. This CDR3 comprises 17 residues. This CDR3 reads CASSQELTRNSYNEQFF. In DNA form, the CDR3 reads TGCGCCAGCAGCCAAGAGTTGACGCGGAACTCCTACAATGAGCAGTTCTTC.

This clone was detected only once. The CDR3 loop is CASSLEVAGSSYNEQFF. The CDR3 DNA reads as TGCGCCAGCAGCTTGGAGGTAGCGGGGAGCTCCTACAATGAGCAGTTCTTC. The V gene is TRBV5-1, the J gene TRBJ2-1, with 8 bases lining up with TRBD2. Germline CDR1 reads SGHRS; CDR2 reads YFSETQ. Trimming took 0 bases from V and 0 from J; bases not matched to a gene: 5. This CDR3 region has 17 residues.

The genes are TRBV19 and TRBJ2-2; TRBD1 agrees at 7 bases. The V segment lost 6 bases and the J segment 1 base; nucleotides outside the gene matches: 2. Germline V lookup: CDR1 LNHDA, CDR2 SQIVND (reference sequence). This CDR3 region has 14 residues. This CDR3 reads CASRGTVNTGELFF. The CDR3, as DNA: TGTGCCAGTAGGGGGACAGTGAACACCGGGGAGCTGTTTTTT.

V and J are TRBV5-1 and TRBJ2-1; 13 nucleotides align to TRBD2. The germline gives CDR1 SGHRS, CDR2 YFSETQ. V trimming: 0 bases; J trimming: 7 bases; junction bases outside the gene matches: 4. The CDR3 is 16 amino acids. Here the CDR3 reads CASSLGGLAGVNEQFF. The CDR3 nucleotides read TGCGCCAGCAGCTTGGGCGGACTAGCGGGAGTGAATGAGCAGTTCTTC.

The chain recombines TRBV19 with TRBJ2-5; 9 bases map to TRBD1. Germline V gene data show CDR1 as LNHDA and CDR2 as SQIVND (reference sequence). This CDR3 contains 15 residues. J lost 7 bases, V lost 4 bases, and 10 bases had no gene match. The CDR3, as DNA: TGTGCCAGTAGTAGGGACAGGGCGTTCTTGGGGACCCAGTACTTC. This encodes CASSRDRAFLGTQYF.

The chain joins TRBV5-6 to TRBJ2-5; D is uncertain. Germline lookup yields CDR1 SGHDT and CDR2 YYEEEE. The CDR3 length is 11 residues. Trimming cost V 0 bases and J 6 bases, with 3 bases left between them. The chain's CDR3 is CASSLEKTQYF. CDR3 sequence (DNA): TGTGCCAGCAGCTTGGAAAAGACCCAGTACTTC.

The chain couples TRBV6-6 to TRBJ2-1, with D hard to call. V lost 2 bases and J 10 bases, leaving 9 bases between the germline ends. Germline CDR1 and CDR2: MNHNY and SVGAGI (reference sequence). There are 12 residues in the CDR3. CDR3 nucleotide sequence: TGTGCCAGCAGTTACAACGGTTACGAGCAGTTCTTC. Protein sequence: CASSYNGYEQFF.

The chain recombines TRBV7-9 with TRBJ1-2; D unresolved. The V and J ends lost 5 bases and 6 bases respectively, with 7 bases between them. Germline V gene data show CDR1 as SEHNR and CDR2 as FQNEAQ (reference sequence). This CDR3 spans 11 amino acids. The CDR3 sequence: CASSRRDGYTF. CDR3 nucleotide sequence: TGTGCCAGCAGCCGAAGGGATGGCTACACCTTC. The full variable domain, completed using reference TRBV7-9 and TRBJ1-2, is DTGVSQNPRHKITKRGQNVTFRCDPISEHNRLYWYRQTLGQGPEFLTYFQNEAQLEKSRLLSDRFSAERPKGSFSTLEIQRTEQGDSAMYLCASSRRDGYTFGSGTRLTVV.

J is TRBJ2-1 and V is TRBV5-1; 11 bases map to TRBD2. The CDR3 has 17 residues. V gave up 4 bases and J gave up 5 bases; unmatched junction bases: 11. CDR1 SGHRS and CDR2 YFSETQ come from the germline V gene. The CDR3 nucleotides are TGCGCCAGCAGCATTAGCGGGGGGGCCGGCCCACACAATGAGCAGTTCTTC. It codes for CASSISGGAGPHNEQFF.

The chain carries TRBV6-1 and TRBJ1-2, with a tentative D call TRBD1 (5 bases). V lost 8 bases to trimming and J lost 1 base, with 11 bases between them. The CDR3 length is 13 residues. Germline assignment: CDR1 MNHNS and CDR2 SASEGT. CDR3 amino acids: CASGGGVNYGYTF. CDR3 nucleotides: TGTGCCAGCGGTGGGGGGGTTAACTATGGCTACACCTTC.

This clone was seen just once. The chain links TRBV9 to TRBJ2-3; 12 nucleotides line up with TRBD1. The CDR3 runs 16 residues. Germline trimming cut 2 bases from V and 5 bases from J; bases unmatched to any gene: 6. The germline V gene encodes CDR1 SGDLS and CDR2 YYNGEE. The CDR3, as DNA: TGTGCCAGCAGCGTCGTGGGGACAGGGGGCATAGATACGCAGTATTTT. Its protein product is CASSVVGTGGIDTQYF.

The chain employs TRBV6-5 and TRBJ1-2, with D unclear. V was clipped by 0 bases and J by 2 bases, with 10 bases between them. The CDR3 is 15 amino acids. Germline V gene sequence: CDR1 MNHEY, CDR2 SVGAGI. The CDR3 nucleotides read TGTGCCAGCAGTTACTCGCCTCAGGAGAACTATGGCTACACCTTC. Amino acids: CASSYSPQENYGYTF.

This chain uses TRBV9 with TRBJ2-2; 7 bases match TRBD2. Per the germline V gene, CDR1 is SGDLS and CDR2 is YYNGEE. With 4 bases clipped from V and 0 bases from J, the junction kept 6 bases outside the gene matches. This CDR3 has 16 residues. In DNA form, the CDR3 reads TGTGCCAGCAGCCTGGCCAGCGGGGCGAACACCGGGGAGCTGTTTTTT. Amino acid sequence: CASSLASGANTGELFF.

Here the CDR3 reads CAWSRRLAQNTGELFF. The CDR3, as DNA: TGTGCCTGGAGTCGACGACTAGCCCAAAACACCGGGGAGCTGTTTTTT. This chain connects TRBV30 to TRBJ2-2, with 7 nucleotides matching TRBD2. V shed 2 bases and J 2 bases; nucleotides not matched to a gene: 8. This CDR3 is built from 16 residues. Per the germline V gene, CDR1 is GTSNPN and CDR2 is SVGIG (reference sequence).

Points on this clone: Other DNA sequences in the same sample also yield this CDR3. J is TRBJ2-2 and V is TRBV5-1; maybe TRBD2 (7 bases). V lost 4 bases and J lost 8, with 21 bases in between. This CDR3 is built from 16 residues. Germline CDR1 reads SGHRS; CDR2 reads YFSETQ. In DNA, the CDR3 is TGCGCCAGCAGCCCCAAGACGGGGGGCTCAGGAGGGGAGCTGTTTTTT. Translated, it gives CASSPKTGGSGGELFF.

The chain carries TRBV6-1 and TRBJ1-4; no definite D call. CDR1 MNHNS and CDR2 SASEGT come from the germline V gene. The CDR3 loop spans 13 amino acids. Trimming took 2 bases from V and 8 from J, leaving 9 bases between them. This CDR3 is CASSEFLPEKLFF. In DNA form, the CDR3 reads TGTGCCAGCAGTGAATTCCTTCCGGAAAAACTGTTTTTT.

This clone was observed a few times. This sequence joins TRBV6-5 and TRBJ2-7, with TRBD1 as a possible D gene (6 bases). CDR1 and CDR2 (germline): MNHEY, SVGAGI. The CDR3 runs 15 residues. Between the trimmed V and J ends, which lost 0 bases and 4 bases, there was a span of 13 bases. CDR3 nucleotide sequence: TGTGCCAGCAGTTACTCATCAGGGGCTTTATACGAGCAGTACTTC. Translating it yields CASSYSSGALYEQYF.

This clone was counted a single time. V usage is TRBV5-4 and J usage is TRBJ1-6; D remains ambiguous. The germline CDR1 and CDR2 sequences are SGHNT and YYREEE (reference sequence). The CDR3 contains 17 residues. Deletions cut 0 bases from V and 0 bases from J, with 10 bases between. This CDR3 reads CASSLDGRSSYNSPLHF. The CDR3 coding sequence is TGTGCCAGCAGCTTGGACGGCAGGAGCTCCTATAATTCACCCCTCCACTTT.